The 26 T cell receptor beta chains given below trace back to one sample, sequenced in a study of cytomegalovirus exposure and HLA in healthy donors. The data were produced by immunoSEQ multiplex PCR, yet TCRdb's version contains in-frame clones alone and is incomplete. Of 140,000 to 150,000 clones in the sample, approximately 91% were seen once. The sample comprised PBMCs. The receptors stem from a man younger than 35 in good health and CMV-seronegative.

The chain uses TRBV5-6 and TRBJ2-7, with 7 bases aligning to TRBD2. V was clipped by 4 bases and J by 4 bases; unmatched bases: 8. The germline V gene encodes CDR1 SGHDT and CDR2 YYEEEE. The CDR3 sequence is 14 residues long. The CDR3 spells CASSPRWGGYEQYV. The CDR3, as DNA: TGTGCCAGCAGCCCCCGGTGGGGGGGGTACGAGCAGTACGTC.

The genes are TRBV11-3 and TRBJ2-2, with D unclear. The CDR3 has 19 residues. Between the trimmed V and J ends, which lost 3 bases and 0 bases, there was a span of 20 bases. CDR1 and CDR2 (germline): SGHNT, YENEEA. This CDR3 is CASSLKLLKVVSNTGELFF. The CDR3 DNA sequence: TGTGCCAGCAGCTTGAAACTACTGAAGGTTGTTTCGAACACCGGGGAGCTGTTTTTT.

This sequence joins TRBV25-1 and TRBJ2-5; 8 bases map to TRBD1. Germline loops: CDR1 MGHDK, CDR2 SYGVNS. With V trimmed by 3 bases and J by 5 bases, 8 bases remained unmatched. CDR3 length equals 15 residues. CDR3 region: CASSDVQGAGETQYF. In DNA, the CDR3 is TGTGCCAGCAGTGACGTCCAGGGGGCAGGTGAGACCCAGTACTTC.

The gene calls are TRBV5-1 and TRBJ2-5; TRBD1 is a possible D gene (6 bases). The CDR3 has 15 amino acids. In germline, CDR1 is SGHRS, CDR2 YFSETQ. The V gene lost 3 bases and the J gene lost 1 base, with 13 bases spanning the gap. The CDR3 is CASSWMDSLQETQYF. As DNA, the CDR3 is TGCGCCAGCAGCTGGATGGACAGTCTCCAAGAGACCCAGTACTTC.

The CDR3, as DNA: TGCAGCGGGGTATTGGACTTAGCCAAAAACATTCAGTACTTC. Encoded protein: CSGVLDLAKNIQYF. V is TRBV29-1 and J is TRBJ2-4; TRBD2 might be the D (5 bases). Germline CDR1 SQVTM, CDR2 ANQGSEA. V was clipped by 7 bases and J by 0 bases, with 13 bases between them. The CDR3 sequence is 14 residues long.

In regard to this clone: Within the sample, other DNA sequences also encode this same CDR3. The chain links TRBV5-1 to TRBJ1-1; D uncertain. Trimming took 10 bases from V and 3 from J, leaving 13 bases between them. The CDR3 has 12 amino acids. Germline CDR1 and CDR2: SGHRS and YFSETQ. The CDR3, as DNA: TGCGCCTCTAGCAGTGGGTACACTGAAGCTTTCTTT. Protein: CASSSGYTEAFF.

Only one count was recorded for this clone. The DNA for the CDR3 is TGTGCCAGCAGCTTTTCCGGGACACGCGATTATAGCAATCAGCCCCAGCATTTT. This translates into CASSFSGTRDYSNQPQHF. The V and J genes are TRBV11-3 and TRBJ1-5, with D possibly being TRBD1 (6 bases). V lost 3 bases, J lost 0 bases, and 18 bases lay in between. The germline V gene has CDR1 SGHNT and CDR2 YENEEA. The CDR3 is made up of 18 amino acids.

This chain joins TRBV4-1 and TRBJ2-2; maybe TRBD1 (5 bases). CDR1 and CDR2 from the germline V gene are MGHRA and YSYEKL. The CDR3 runs 12 residues. Trimming left V 6 bases short and J 6 bases short, with 8 bases between. For the CDR3, the DNA is TGCGCCAGCAGGACAGAGGCCGGGGAGCTGTTTTTT. This encodes CASRTEAGELFF.

The chain is built from TRBV6-5 and TRBJ2-1; 11 nucleotides align to TRBD2. The junction had 5 bases not matched to a gene; V was cut back by 6 bases and J by 4 bases. The CDR3 has 15 residues. The germline V gene has CDR1 MNHEY and CDR2 SVGAGI. CDR3 nucleotides: TGTGCCAGCAGACCCGGGACTAGCGGATACAATGAGCAGTTCTTC. Translating gives CASRPGTSGYNEQFF.

The V call is TRBV5-1, the J call TRBJ2-3, with TRBD2 matching over 9 bases. The CDR3 consists of 17 residues. The V gene's germline CDR1 is SGHRS and CDR2 YFSETQ. The ends lost 1 base at V and 2 bases at J; junction bases unmatched: 8. CDR3 DNA: TGCGCCAGCAGCTTGTCCGCCGGGACTAGCACCACAGATACGCAGTATTTT. Translating gives CASSLSAGTSTTDTQYF.

V and J are TRBV5-4 and TRBJ1-1, with D maybe TRBD1 (6 bases). Germline V gene data show CDR1 as SGHNT and CDR2 as YYREEE (reference sequence). The V and J ends lost 4 bases and 2 bases respectively, with 12 bases between them. The CDR3 is made up of 14 amino acids. CDR3 bases: TGTGCCAGCAGCCCGACAGGTTACAACACTGAAGCTTTCTTT. Residues: CASSPTGYNTEAFF.

The chain uses TRBV6-1 and TRBJ1-2; 7 bases fit TRBD1. V gave up 5 bases and J gave up 3 bases; unmatched junction bases: 6. Germline assignment: CDR1 MNHNS and CDR2 SASEGT. This CDR3 has 14 residues. CDR3 nucleotide sequence: TGTGCCAGCAGTCGAACCGGGACAGACTATGGCTACACCTTC. Protein: CASSRTGTDYGYTF.

The chain joins TRBV5-6 to TRBJ1-1; D is undetermined. CDR3 length: 13 residues. Germline lookup yields CDR1 SGHDT and CDR2 YYEEEE. V was trimmed by 0 bases and J by 11 bases, leaving 14 bases between them. The CDR3 sequence is CASSLGGYATAFF. The CDR3 nucleotides read TGTGCCAGCAGCTTGGGAGGGTATGCTACGGCTTTCTTT.

On this clone: The same CDR3 arises from other DNA sequences in this sample as well. The chain carries TRBV5-1 and TRBJ2-1; 7 positions match TRBD2. With 2 bases clipped from V and 0 bases from J, the junction kept 2 bases outside the gene matches. The CDR3 runs 15 residues. Germline V CDR1 and CDR2: SGHRS, YFSETQ. The CDR3 reads CASSLGGSSYNEQFF. The CDR3, as DNA: TGCGCCAGCAGCTTAGGCGGGAGCTCCTACAATGAGCAGTTCTTC. The complete variable domain, with remaining parts taken from reference TRBV5-1 and TRBJ2-1, reads KAGVTQTPRYLIKTRGQQVTLSCSPISGHRSVSWYQQTPGQGLQFLFEYFSETQRNKGNFPGRFSGRQFSNSRSEMNVSTLELGDSALYLCASSLGGSSYNEQFFGPGTRLTVL.

J is TRBJ2-7 and V is TRBV5-1; 7 nucleotides line up with TRBD1. Germline V CDR1 and CDR2: SGHRS, YFSETQ. V shed 3 bases and J 4 bases; nucleotides not matched to a gene: 10. The CDR3 runs to 15 residues. The CDR3 DNA reads as TGCGCCAGCAGCTCCCCCGGGACAGTGGGGTACGAGCAGTACTTC. Protein sequence: CASSSPGTVGYEQYF.

The rearrangement uses TRBV28 and TRBJ2-3; unclear D gene. The CDR3 runs to 16 residues. Trimming removed 5 bases at V and 2 bases at J, with 17 bases between. In germline, CDR1 is MDHEN, CDR2 SYDVKM. The CDR3 bases are TGTGCCAGCAGTATTGCAACGAGCGTGGCCACAGATACGCAGTATTTT. Its protein product is CASSIATSVATDTQYF. Full variable domain (outside the CDR3, taken from reference TRBV28 and TRBJ2-3): DVKVTQSSRYLVKRTGEKVFLECVQDMDHENMFWYRQDPGLGLRLIYFSYDVKMKEKGDIPEGYSVSREKKERFSLILESASTNQTSMYLCASSIATSVATDTQYFGPGTRLTVL.

This clone occurred once. The J gene is TRBJ2-3, the V gene TRBV5-1, with D maybe TRBD2 (5 bases). V lost 3 bases, J lost 7 bases, and 9 bases lay in between. The CDR3 is 12 amino acids. CDR1 and CDR2 (germline): SGHRS, YFSETQ. CDR3 bases: TGCGCCAGCAGCTCGGACTGGAATACGCAGTATTTT. Residues: CASSSDWNTQYF. Drawing the rest from reference TRBV5-1 and TRBJ2-3, the complete variable domain is KAGVTQTPRYLIKTRGQQVTLSCSPISGHRSVSWYQQTPGQGLQFLFEYFSETQRNKGNFPGRFSGRQFSNSRSEMNVSTLELGDSALYLCASSSDWNTQYFGPGTRLTVL.

This rearrangement joins TRBV5-1 to TRBJ2-7, with 9 positions matching TRBD1. The CDR3 covers 16 residues. Looked up from germline, CDR1 is SGHRS and CDR2 is YFSETQ. J was trimmed by 0 bases and V by 4 bases; bases with no gene match: 8. In DNA, the CDR3 is TGCGCCAGCAGCGCCACAGGGGGCATCCCCTCCTACGAGCAGTACTTC. It codes for CASSATGGIPSYEQYF.

The chain recombines TRBV11-2 with TRBJ2-7; 7 nucleotides agree with TRBD2. The germline gives CDR1 SGHAT, CDR2 FQNNGV. This CDR3 has 13 amino acids. Germline trimming cut 2 bases from V and 3 bases from J; bases unmatched to any gene: 1. The CDR3 region has the DNA TGTGCCAGCAGCTTACTAGCGGACTACGAGCAGTACTTC. Translated: CASSLLADYEQYF.

The chain employs TRBV11-2 and TRBJ1-1, with TRBD1 identical over 8 bases. Germline values: CDR1 SGHAT, CDR2 FQNNGV. With V trimmed by 5 bases and J by 1 base, 6 bases remained unmatched. The CDR3 has 15 amino acids. For the CDR3, the DNA is TGTGCCAGCAGCAGGCCCGGGACAGGGAACACTGAAGCTTTCTTT. Its translation: CASSRPGTGNTEAFF.

V and J are TRBV5-1 and TRBJ1-3; D gene uncertain. V was trimmed by 0 bases and J by 4 bases, leaving 8 bases between them. The germline gives CDR1 SGHRS, CDR2 YFSETQ. CDR3 size: 14 residues. DNA of the CDR3: TGCGCCAGCAGCTTGGTGGGCTTCGGAAACACCATATATTTT. It translates to CASSLVGFGNTIYF.

This sequence joins TRBV4-1 and TRBJ1-2; 10 nucleotides align to TRBD1. CDR1 MGHRA and CDR2 YSYEKL come from the germline V gene. The CDR3 is 17 residues long. V shed 3 bases and J 6 bases; nucleotides not matched to a gene: 13. DNA for the CDR3: TGCGCCAGCAGCCATATGATAAGGGACAGGGGAGGTAATGGCTACACCTTC. Encoded protein: CASSHMIRDRGGNGYTF.

The chain carries TRBV30 and TRBJ2-7; 10 nucleotides align to TRBD1. With 2 bases clipped from V and 2 bases from J, the junction kept 9 bases outside the gene matches. There are 16 residues in the CDR3. CDR1 and CDR2 from the germline V gene are GTSNPN and SVGIG (reference sequence). The CDR3 nucleotides are TGTGCCTGGAGTACCCCATCGACAGGGGGCCCCTACGAGCAGTACGTC. Translation: CAWSTPSTGGPYEQYV.

The chain couples TRBV6-5 to TRBJ2-5; D gene uncertain. Deletions cut 2 bases from V and 2 bases from J, with 6 bases between. The length of the CDR3 is 13 residues. The germline gives CDR1 MNHEY, CDR2 SVGAGI. The CDR3 region has the DNA TGTGCCAGCAGTTACCCCGGGCAAGAGACCCAGTACTTC. This encodes CASSYPGQETQYF.

This chain joins TRBV19 and TRBJ2-1; 10 nucleotides match TRBD2. The V gene end was trimmed by 3 bases and the J gene end by 12 bases; junction bases not matched to a gene: 11. The CDR3 runs 15 residues. The germline V gene has CDR1 LNHDA and CDR2 SQIVND (reference sequence). The CDR3 DNA sequence: TGTGCCAGTAGTATTATCACTAGCGGGACCGAGGGGCAGTTCTTC. Translation gives CASSIITSGTEGQFF.

This clone was observed a single time. The rearrangement uses TRBV2 and TRBJ2-7, with D perhaps matching TRBD1 (5 bases). The germline V gene has CDR1 SNHLY and CDR2 FYNNEI. The CDR3 extends over 13 amino acids. V lost 2 bases and J 4 bases, leaving 9 bases between the germline ends. In DNA, the CDR3 is TGTGCCAGCAGTGAATCGGACACTTACGAGCAGTACGTC. Translation gives CASSESDTYEQYV.